A single T cell receptor (beta chain) is shown here with its context. Its antigen is still unknown. CDR1 SEHNR and CDR2 FQNEAQ come from the germline V gene (reference sequence). The CDR3 is made up of 16 amino acids. The V end lost 3 bases, the J end lost 0 bases, and 14 bases lay between the germline ends. Extraction and reverse transcription of RNA yielded cDNA as the sequencing template. TCRdb's table, derived via immunoSEQ multiplex PCR, lists solely in-frame clones and lacks some. Of 110,000 or so clones in the sample, roughly 66% were seen once. This entry comes from a study of CD8+ T cells in alopecia areata. Study conclusions and caveats: Higher clonality was seen in lesional scalp than in normal scalp, especially in alopecia totalis/universalis. Whereas mice showed it more clearly, TCR sharing across patients was murkier, possibly because of HLA.

The chain uses TRBV7-9 and TRBJ2-5; D might be TRBD1 (5 bases). This TCR was recovered from a human donor in good health. Sequencing input: CD4+ T cells sorted from blood. The CDR3 bases are TGTGCCAGCAGCTTTGGACACCCGCCGTACCAAGAGACCCAGTACTTC. Its protein is CASSFGHPPYQETQYF. The full variable domain, completed using reference TRBV7-9 and TRBJ2-5, is DTGVSQNPRHKITKRGQNVTFRCDPISEHNRLYWYRQTLGQGPEFLTYFQNEAQLEKSRLLSDRFSAERPKGSFSTLEIQRTEQGDSAMYLCASSFGHPPYQETQYFGPGTRLLVL.